The 11 T cell receptor beta chains in this list originate from one sample, sequenced in a study of blood T cells in healthy people across ages. Combining a sample-barcoded 5' primer with a J-beta primer mix, a second PCR ran for roughly 7 to 12 cycles. TCRdb re-called the 5' RACE reads through MiXCR, storing one row per CDR3 protein. This sample carries more than 1,400,000 distinct CDR3 sequences, about 40% of them seen once, and the ten largest clones take roughly 8.2%. Sequenced sample: blood. Receptors originate from a woman between 18 and 30 years old in good health.

The gene calls are TRBV6-1 and TRBJ1-2; perhaps TRBD1 as D (6 bases). The germline V gene encodes CDR1 MNHNS and CDR2 SASEGT. The CDR3 is made up of 16 amino acids. Trimming removed 4 bases from V and 8 bases from J, with 23 bases in between. The CDR3 region has the DNA TGTGCCAGCAGTGGAGGGACTTCATCAGGGGTAAGCGGCTACACCTTC. It encodes CASSGGTSSGVSGYTF.

This clonotype was found a few times. The chain employs TRBV6-1 and TRBJ2-3, with 7 bases matching TRBD2. The CDR3 totals 17 residues. V trimming: 7 bases; J trimming: 0 bases; junction bases outside the gene matches: 13. Germline V gene lookup returns CDR1 MNHNS and CDR2 SASEGT. CDR3: CASTRDYGLTSTDTQYF. The CDR3 DNA follows: TGTGCCAGCACCAGGGACTACGGGTTGACTAGCACAGATACGCAGTATTTT.

The chain uses TRBV21-1 and TRBJ2-3; the table's D call, TRBD2, has no DNA check behind it. TRBV21-1 is tagged as a pseudogene. This CDR3 contains 18 residues. DNA for the CDR3: TGTGCCAGCAAGCTCCTAGCGGGGGCGGGGGGAAGCACAGATACGCAGTATTTT. The encoded protein is CASKLLAGAGGSTDTQYF.

The V gene is TRBV5-6, the J gene TRBJ2-5; TRBD2 is a possible D gene (5 bases). The end of the DNA aligns better with TRBJ2-7, so the J call may be wrong. The length of the CDR3 is 15 residues. Germline lookup yields CDR1 SGHDT and CDR2 YYEEEE. CDR3 sequence reads: CASSLWRSSFHEQYF. In DNA form, the CDR3 reads TGTGCCAGCAGCTTGTGGAGGAGTAGCTTCCACGAGCAGTACTTC.

A few counts support this clonotype. The chain recombines TRBV20-1 with TRBJ2-3; D may be TRBD2 (5 bases). Germline CDR1 reads DFQATT; CDR2 reads SNEGSKA (reference sequence). CDR3 length equals 14 residues. The CDR3 here is CSAGGLGVPDTQYF. The CDR3 region has the DNA TGCAGCGCCGGTGGCCTCGGGGTCCCAGATACGCAGTATTTT.

Turning to this clonotype: It may be a read error: a sequence one base away is much more abundant. V is TRBV4-1 and J is TRBJ1-4; D is undetermined. Per germline, CDR1 MGHRA and CDR2 YSYEKL. The CDR3 consists of 14 residues. Trimming took 0 bases from V and 3 from J, leaving 5 bases between them. CDR3: CASSQDLANEKLFF. The CDR3 DNA is TGCGCCAGCAGCCAAGATCTGGCTAATGAAAAACTGTTTTTT.

V and J are TRBV18 and TRBJ2-1, with D perhaps TRBD1 (5 bases). CDR3 size: 15 residues. V lost 6 bases and J lost 3, with 15 bases in between. CDR1 and CDR2 from the germline V gene are KGHSH and LQKENI. The DNA for the CDR3 is TGTGCCAGCTCTGCAGCAGGGTTCGGCTACAATGAGCAGTTCTTC. Encoded protein: CASSAAGFGYNEQFF.

This chain uses TRBV7-2 with TRBJ2-1; D not resolved. From germline, CDR1 is SGHTA and CDR2 FQGNSA. The CDR3 contains 13 residues. Trimming took off 6 bases at V and 3 bases at J, with 9 bases between the two ends. This chain's CDR3 is CASSITDYNEQFF. CDR3 DNA sequence: TGTGCCAGCAGTATAACTGACTACAATGAGCAGTTCTTC.

This clonotype appeared a few times. The rearrangement links TRBV27 to TRBJ1-2, with TRBD1 matching over 7 bases. This CDR3 region has 14 residues. Germline CDR1 is MNHEY and CDR2 is SMNVEV (reference sequence). Germline trimming cut 5 bases from V and 5 bases from J; bases unmatched to any gene: 8. CDR3 in DNA: TGTGCCAGCAGTGGTAAGGGGGCGGAGTATGGCTACACCTTC. It translates to CASSGKGAEYGYTF.

The chain combines TRBV2 with TRBJ2-2; D may be TRBD1 (6 bases). V was pared by 3 bases and J by 5 bases, with 7 bases between. The CDR3 length is 13 residues. Germline V lookup: CDR1 SNHLY, CDR2 FYNNEI. CDR3: CASSEGATGELFF. As DNA, the CDR3 is TGTGCCAGCAGTGAGGGGGCTACCGGGGAGCTGTTTTTT.

CDR3 sequence: CSAMPGTSGRHTDTQYF. DNA for the CDR3: TGCAGTGCTATGCCCGGGACTAGCGGGAGGCACACAGATACGCAGTATTTT. The rearrangement links TRBV20-1 to TRBJ2-3; 15 bases agree with TRBD2. The CDR3 extends over 17 amino acids. Per the germline V gene, CDR1 is DFQATT and CDR2 is SNEGSKA (reference sequence). The J segment lost 2 bases and the V segment lost 4 bases, leaving 7 bases of the junction unmatched.